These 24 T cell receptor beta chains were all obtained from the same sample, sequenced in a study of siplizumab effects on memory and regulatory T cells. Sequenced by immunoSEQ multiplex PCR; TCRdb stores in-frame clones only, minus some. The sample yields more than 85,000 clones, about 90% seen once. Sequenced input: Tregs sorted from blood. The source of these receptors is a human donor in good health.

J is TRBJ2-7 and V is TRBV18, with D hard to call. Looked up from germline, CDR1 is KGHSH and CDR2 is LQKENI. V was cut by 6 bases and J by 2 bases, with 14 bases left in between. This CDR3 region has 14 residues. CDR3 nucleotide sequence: TGTGCCAGCTCCTCAAGGCTTAGCCCCTACGAGCAGTACTTC. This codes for CASSSRLSPYEQYF.

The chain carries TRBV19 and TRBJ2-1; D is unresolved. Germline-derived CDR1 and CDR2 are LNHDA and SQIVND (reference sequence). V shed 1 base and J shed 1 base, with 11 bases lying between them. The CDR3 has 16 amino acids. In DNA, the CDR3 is TGTGCCAGTAGTATAGTTATCGAATTATCCTACAATGAGCAGTTCTTC. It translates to CASSIVIELSYNEQFF.

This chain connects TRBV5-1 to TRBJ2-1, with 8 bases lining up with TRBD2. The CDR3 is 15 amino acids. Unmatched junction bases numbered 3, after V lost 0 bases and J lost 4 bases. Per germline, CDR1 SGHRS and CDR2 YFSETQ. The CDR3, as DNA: TGCGCCAGCAGCTTGGAACTAGCGGATTACAATGAGCAGTTCTTC. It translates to CASSLELADYNEQFF.

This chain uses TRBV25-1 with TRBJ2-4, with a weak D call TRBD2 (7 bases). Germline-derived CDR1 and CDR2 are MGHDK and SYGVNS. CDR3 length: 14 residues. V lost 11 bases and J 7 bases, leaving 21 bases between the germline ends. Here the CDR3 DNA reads TGTGCCGGCCGGCAACAGGGAGGGACTAACATTCAGTACTTC. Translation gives CAGRQQGGTNIQYF.

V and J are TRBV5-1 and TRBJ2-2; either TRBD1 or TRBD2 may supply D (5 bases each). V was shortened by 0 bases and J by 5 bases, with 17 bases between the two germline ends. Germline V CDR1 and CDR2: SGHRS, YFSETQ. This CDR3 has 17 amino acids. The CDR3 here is CASSLAVGDVRTGELFF. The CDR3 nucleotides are TGCGCCAGCAGCTTGGCCGTTGGGGACGTGAGGACCGGGGAGCTGTTTTTT.

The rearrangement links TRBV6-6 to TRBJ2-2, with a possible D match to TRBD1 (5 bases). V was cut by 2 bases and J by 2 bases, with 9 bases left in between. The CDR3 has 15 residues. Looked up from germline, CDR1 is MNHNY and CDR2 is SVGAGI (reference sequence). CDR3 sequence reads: CASSYGDSNTGELFF. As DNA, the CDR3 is TGTGCCAGCAGTTACGGAGACAGTAACACCGGGGAGCTGTTTTTT.

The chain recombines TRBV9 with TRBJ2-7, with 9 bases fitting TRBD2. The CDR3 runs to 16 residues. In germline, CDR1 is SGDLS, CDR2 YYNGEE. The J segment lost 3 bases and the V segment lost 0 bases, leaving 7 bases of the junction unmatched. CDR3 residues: CASSVGLAGSLYEQYF. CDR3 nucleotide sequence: TGTGCCAGCAGCGTAGGCCTAGCGGGATCCCTCTACGAGCAGTACTTC.

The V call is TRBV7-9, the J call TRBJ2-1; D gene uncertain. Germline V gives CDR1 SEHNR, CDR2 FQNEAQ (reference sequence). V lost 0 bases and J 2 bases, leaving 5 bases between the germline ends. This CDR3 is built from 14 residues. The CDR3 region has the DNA TGTGCCAGCAGCTTAGCGTCAGCCTACAATGAGCAGTTCTTC. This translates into CASSLASAYNEQFF.

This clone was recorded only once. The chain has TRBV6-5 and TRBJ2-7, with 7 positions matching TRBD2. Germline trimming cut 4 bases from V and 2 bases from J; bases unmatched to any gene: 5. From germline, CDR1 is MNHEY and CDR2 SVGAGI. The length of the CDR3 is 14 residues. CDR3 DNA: TGTGCCAGCAGTTGGGGCGGGAGTACCTACGAGCAGTACTTC. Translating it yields CASSWGGSTYEQYF.

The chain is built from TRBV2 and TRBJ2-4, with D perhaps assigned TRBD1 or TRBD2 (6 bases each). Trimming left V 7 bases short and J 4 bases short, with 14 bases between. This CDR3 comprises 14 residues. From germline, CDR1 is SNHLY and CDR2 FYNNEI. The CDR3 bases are TGTGCCAGCACTCGTTCGGGGGCGAAAAACATTCAGTACTTC. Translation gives CASTRSGAKNIQYF.

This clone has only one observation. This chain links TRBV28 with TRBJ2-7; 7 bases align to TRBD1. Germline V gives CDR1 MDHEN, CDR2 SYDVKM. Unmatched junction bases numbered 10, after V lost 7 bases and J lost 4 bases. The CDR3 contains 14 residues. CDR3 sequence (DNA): TGTGCCAGCACCTCAGGGGACAGAGAATACGAGCAGTACTTC. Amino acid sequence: CASTSGDREYEQYF.

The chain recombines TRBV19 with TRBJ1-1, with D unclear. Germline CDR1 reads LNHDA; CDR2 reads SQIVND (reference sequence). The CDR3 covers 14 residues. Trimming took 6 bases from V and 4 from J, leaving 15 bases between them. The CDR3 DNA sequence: TGTGCCAGTAGGAACAAGTTCCGGGGCACTGAAGCTTTCTTT. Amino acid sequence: CASRNKFRGTEAFF.

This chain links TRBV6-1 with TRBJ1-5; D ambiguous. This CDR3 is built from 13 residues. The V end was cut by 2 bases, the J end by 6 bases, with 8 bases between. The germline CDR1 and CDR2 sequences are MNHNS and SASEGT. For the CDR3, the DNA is TGTGCCAGCAGTGAAAGGTTAGCTCAGCCCCAGCATTTT. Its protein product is CASSERLAQPQHF.

CDR3 protein: CASSFIGTGPNEQYF. CDR3 nucleotide sequence: TGTGCCAGCAGTTTTATCGGGACAGGGCCCAACGAGCAGTACTTC. The J gene is TRBJ2-7, the V gene TRBV28, with 9 positions matching TRBD1. Trimming at V came to 3 bases and at J to 5 bases, leaving 8 bases not matched to a gene. The CDR3 spans 15 residues. Per the germline V gene, CDR1 is MDHEN and CDR2 is SYDVKM.

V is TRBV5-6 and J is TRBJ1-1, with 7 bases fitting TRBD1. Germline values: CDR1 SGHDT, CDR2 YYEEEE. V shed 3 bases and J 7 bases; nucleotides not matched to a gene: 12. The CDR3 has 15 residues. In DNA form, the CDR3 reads TGTGCCAGCAGCTGGACAGGTAGGGCCTTAGGTGAAGCTTTCTTT. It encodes CASSWTGRALGEAFF.

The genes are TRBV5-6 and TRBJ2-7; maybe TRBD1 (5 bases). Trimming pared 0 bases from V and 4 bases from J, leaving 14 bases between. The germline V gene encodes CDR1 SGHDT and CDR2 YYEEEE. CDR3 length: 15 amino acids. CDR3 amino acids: CASSLVAGHSYEQYF. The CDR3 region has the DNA TGTGCCAGCAGCTTGGTTGCAGGGCACTCATACGAGCAGTACTTC.

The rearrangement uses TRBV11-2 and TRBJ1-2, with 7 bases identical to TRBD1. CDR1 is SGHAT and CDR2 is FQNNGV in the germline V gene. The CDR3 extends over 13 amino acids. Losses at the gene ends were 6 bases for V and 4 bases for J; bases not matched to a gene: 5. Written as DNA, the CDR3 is TGTGCCAGCAGACCGACAGGGTCCTATGGCTACACCTTC. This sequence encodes CASRPTGSYGYTF.

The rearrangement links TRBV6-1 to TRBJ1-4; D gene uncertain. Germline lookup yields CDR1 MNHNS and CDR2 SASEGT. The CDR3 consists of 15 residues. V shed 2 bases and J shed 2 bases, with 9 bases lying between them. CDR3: CASSERIGTNEKLFF. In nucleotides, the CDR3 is TGTGCCAGCAGTGAACGCATAGGCACTAATGAAAAACTGTTTTTT.

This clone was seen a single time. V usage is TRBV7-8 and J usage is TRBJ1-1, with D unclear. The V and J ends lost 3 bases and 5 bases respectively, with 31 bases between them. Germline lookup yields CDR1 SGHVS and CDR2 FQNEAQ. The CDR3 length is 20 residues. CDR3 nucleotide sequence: TGTGCCAGCAGCTTTTTGGGGAAATGGTTAGTGGGTACCCAAGGGACTGAAGCTTTCTTT. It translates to CASSFLGKWLVGTQGTEAFF.

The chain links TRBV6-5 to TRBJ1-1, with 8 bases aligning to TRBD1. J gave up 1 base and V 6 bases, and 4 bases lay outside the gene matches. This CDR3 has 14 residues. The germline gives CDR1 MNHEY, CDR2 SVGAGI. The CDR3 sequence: CASRWGTGNTEAFF. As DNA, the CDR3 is TGTGCCAGCAGGTGGGGGACAGGGAACACTGAAGCTTTCTTT.

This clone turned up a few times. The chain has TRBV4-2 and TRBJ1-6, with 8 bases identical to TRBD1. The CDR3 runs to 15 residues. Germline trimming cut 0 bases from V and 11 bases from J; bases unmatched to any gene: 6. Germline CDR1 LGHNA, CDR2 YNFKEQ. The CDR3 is CASSQDPRTGTPLHF. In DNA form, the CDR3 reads TGTGCCAGCAGCCAAGATCCAAGGACAGGGACACCCCTCCACTTT.

The CDR3 is CASTLVGTSGRGEQFF. The DNA for the CDR3 is TGTGCCAGCACATTAGTAGGGACTAGCGGGAGGGGGGAGCAGTTCTTC. V and J are TRBV5-4 and TRBJ2-1, with TRBD2 identical over 16 bases. This CDR3 is 16 amino acids long. The J segment lost 10 bases and the V segment lost 6 bases, leaving 10 bases of the junction unmatched. Germline V gene lookup returns CDR1 SGHNT and CDR2 YYREEE (reference sequence).

CDR3 loop: CASSPGLLGSYNEQFF. The CDR3 nucleotides are TGTGCCAGCAGCCCGGGACTCCTCGGCTCCTACAATGAGCAGTTCTTC. This chain connects TRBV11-3 to TRBJ2-1, with D possibly TRBD2 on 6 matching bases. Germline V CDR1 and CDR2: SGHNT, YENEEA. Trimming removed 5 bases from V and 0 bases from J, with 14 bases in between. The CDR3 runs 16 residues.

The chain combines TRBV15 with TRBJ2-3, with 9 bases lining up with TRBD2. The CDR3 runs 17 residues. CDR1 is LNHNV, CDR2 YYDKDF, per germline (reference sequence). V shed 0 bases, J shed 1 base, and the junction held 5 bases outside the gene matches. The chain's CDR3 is CATSRDGGRAGTDTQYF. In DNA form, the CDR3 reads TGTGCCACCAGCAGAGATGGCGGGAGGGCCGGCACAGATACGCAGTATTTT.